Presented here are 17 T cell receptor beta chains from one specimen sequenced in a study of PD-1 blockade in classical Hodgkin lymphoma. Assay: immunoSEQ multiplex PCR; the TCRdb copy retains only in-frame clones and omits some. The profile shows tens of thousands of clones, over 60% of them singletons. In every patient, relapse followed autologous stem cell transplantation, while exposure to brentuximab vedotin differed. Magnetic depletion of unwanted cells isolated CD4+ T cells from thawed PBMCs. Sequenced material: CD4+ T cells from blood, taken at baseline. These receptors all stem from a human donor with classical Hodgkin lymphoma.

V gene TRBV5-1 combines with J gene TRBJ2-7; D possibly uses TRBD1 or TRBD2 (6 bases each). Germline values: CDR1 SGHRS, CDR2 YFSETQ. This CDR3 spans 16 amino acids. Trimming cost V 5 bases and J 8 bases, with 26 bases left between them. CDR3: CASRGKQTGGPSKQYF. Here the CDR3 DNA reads TGCGCCAGCAGGGGAAAGCAGACCGGGGGCCCCTCTAAGCAGTACTTC.

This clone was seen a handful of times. In nucleotides, the CDR3 is TGTGCCAGCAGTTACTCGAGTCCGGGTTCACCCCTCCACTTT. It encodes CASSYSSPGSPLHF. The chain couples TRBV6-5 to TRBJ1-6; D uncertain. This CDR3 has 14 residues. Germline V gene data show CDR1 as MNHEY and CDR2 as SVGAGI. The V end was cut by 0 bases, the J end by 9 bases, with 9 bases between.

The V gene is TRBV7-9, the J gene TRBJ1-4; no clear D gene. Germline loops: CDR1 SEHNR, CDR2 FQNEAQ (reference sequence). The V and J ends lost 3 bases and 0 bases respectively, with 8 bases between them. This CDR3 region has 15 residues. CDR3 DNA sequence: TGTGCCAGCAGCTTTCGGACGGCAACTAATGAAAAACTGTTTTTT. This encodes CASSFRTATNEKLFF.

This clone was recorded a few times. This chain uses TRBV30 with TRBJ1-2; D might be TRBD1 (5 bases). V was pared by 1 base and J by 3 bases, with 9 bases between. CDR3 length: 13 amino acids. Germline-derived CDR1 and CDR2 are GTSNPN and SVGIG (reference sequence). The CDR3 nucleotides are TGTGCCTGGAGTGAAGGGACGGACTATGGCTACACCTTC. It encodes CAWSEGTDYGYTF.

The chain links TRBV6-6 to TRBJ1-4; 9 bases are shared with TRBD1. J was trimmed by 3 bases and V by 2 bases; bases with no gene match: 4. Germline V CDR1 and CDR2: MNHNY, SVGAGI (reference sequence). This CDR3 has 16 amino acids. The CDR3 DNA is TGTGCCAGCAGTTACCTCTACAGGGGGCCTAATGAAAAACTGTTTTTT. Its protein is CASSYLYRGPNEKLFF.

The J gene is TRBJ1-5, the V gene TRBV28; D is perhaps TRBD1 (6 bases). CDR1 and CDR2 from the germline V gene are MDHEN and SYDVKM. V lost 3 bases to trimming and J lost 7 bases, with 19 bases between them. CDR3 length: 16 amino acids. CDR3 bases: TGTGCCAGCAGTTTGCCGGTGGTGGGGGCGGGGCAGCCCCAGCATTTT. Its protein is CASSLPVVGAGQPQHF.

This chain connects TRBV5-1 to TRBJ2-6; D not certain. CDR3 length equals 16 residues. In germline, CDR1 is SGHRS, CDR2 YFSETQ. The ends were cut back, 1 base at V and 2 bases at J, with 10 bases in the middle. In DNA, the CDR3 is TGCGCCAGCAGCTTGACCCGGGTAGCTGGGGCCAACGTCCTGACTTTC. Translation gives CASSLTRVAGANVLTF. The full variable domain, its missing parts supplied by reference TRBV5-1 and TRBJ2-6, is KAGVTQTPRYLIKTRGQQVTLSCSPISGHRSVSWYQQTPGQGLQFLFEYFSETQRNKGNFPGRFSGRQFSNSRSEMNVSTLELGDSALYLCASSLTRVAGANVLTFGAGSRLTVL.

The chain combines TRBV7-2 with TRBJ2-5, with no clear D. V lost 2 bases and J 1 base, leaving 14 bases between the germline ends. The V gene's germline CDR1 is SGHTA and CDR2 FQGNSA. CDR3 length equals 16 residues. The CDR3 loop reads CASSLSSAQPQETQYF. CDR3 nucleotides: TGTGCCAGCAGCTTAAGTTCGGCGCAGCCCCAAGAGACCCAGTACTTC.

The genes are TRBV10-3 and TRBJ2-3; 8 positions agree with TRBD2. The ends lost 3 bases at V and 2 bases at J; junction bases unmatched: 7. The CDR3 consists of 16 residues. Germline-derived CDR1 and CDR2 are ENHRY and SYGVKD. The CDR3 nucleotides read TGTGCCATCAGTGAAGCTAGCGGGTTCTACACAGATACGCAGTATTTT. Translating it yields CAISEASGFYTDTQYF.

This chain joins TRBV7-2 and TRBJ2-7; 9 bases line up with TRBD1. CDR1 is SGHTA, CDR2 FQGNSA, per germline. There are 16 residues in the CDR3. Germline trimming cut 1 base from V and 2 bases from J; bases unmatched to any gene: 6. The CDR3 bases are TGTGCCAGCAGCTTAGGGGGGACAGGGAAAACCTACGAGCAGTACTTC. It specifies CASSLGGTGKTYEQYF.

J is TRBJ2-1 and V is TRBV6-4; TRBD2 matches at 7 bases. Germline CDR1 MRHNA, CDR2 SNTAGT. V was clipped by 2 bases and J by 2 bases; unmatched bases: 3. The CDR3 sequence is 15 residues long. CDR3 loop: CASSDGSGAYNEQFF. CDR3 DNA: TGTGCCAGCAGTGACGGGAGCGGGGCCTACAATGAGCAGTTCTTC.

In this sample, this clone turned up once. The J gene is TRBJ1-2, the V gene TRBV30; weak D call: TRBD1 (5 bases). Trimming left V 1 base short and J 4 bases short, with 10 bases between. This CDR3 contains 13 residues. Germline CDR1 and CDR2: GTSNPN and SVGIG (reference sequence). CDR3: CAWSDRMFYGYTF. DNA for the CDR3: TGTGCCTGGAGTGACAGGATGTTCTATGGCTACACCTTC.

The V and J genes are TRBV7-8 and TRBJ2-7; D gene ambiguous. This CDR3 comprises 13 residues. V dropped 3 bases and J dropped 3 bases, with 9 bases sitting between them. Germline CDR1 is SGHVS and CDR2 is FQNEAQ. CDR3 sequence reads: CASSFIRDYEQYF. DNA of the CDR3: TGTGCCAGCAGCTTCATCAGAGACTACGAGCAGTACTTC.

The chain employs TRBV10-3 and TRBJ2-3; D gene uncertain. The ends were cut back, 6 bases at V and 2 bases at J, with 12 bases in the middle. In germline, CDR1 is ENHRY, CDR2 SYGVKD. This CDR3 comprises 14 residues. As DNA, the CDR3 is TGTGCCATCAGGCCTCAGGATTACACAGATACGCAGTATTTT. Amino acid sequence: CAIRPQDYTDTQYF.

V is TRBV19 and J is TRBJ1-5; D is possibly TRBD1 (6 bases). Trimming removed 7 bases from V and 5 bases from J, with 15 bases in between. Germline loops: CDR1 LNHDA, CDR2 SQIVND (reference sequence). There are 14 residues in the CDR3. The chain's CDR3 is CASKNPGADQPQHF. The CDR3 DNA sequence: TGTGCCAGTAAAAATCCGGGGGCTGATCAGCCCCAGCATTTT.

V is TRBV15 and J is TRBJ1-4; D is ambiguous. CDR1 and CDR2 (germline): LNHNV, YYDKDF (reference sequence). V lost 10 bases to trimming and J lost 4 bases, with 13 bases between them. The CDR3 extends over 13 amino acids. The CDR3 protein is CASTAHLNEKLFF. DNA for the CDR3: TGTGCCAGTACAGCCCACCTTAATGAAAAACTGTTTTTT.

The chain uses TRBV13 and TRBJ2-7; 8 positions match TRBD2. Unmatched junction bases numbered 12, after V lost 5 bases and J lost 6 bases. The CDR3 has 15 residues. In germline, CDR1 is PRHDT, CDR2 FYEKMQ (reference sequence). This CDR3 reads CASSPRTGGPREQYF. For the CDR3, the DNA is TGTGCCAGCAGCCCTCGGACGGGGGGGCCGCGCGAGCAGTACTTC. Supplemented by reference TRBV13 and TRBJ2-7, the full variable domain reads AAGVIQSPRHLIKEKRETATLKCYPIPRHDTVYWYQQGPGQDPQFLISFYEKMQSDKGSIPDRFSAQQFSDYHSELNMSSLELGDSALYFCASSPRTGGPREQYFGPGTRLTVT.